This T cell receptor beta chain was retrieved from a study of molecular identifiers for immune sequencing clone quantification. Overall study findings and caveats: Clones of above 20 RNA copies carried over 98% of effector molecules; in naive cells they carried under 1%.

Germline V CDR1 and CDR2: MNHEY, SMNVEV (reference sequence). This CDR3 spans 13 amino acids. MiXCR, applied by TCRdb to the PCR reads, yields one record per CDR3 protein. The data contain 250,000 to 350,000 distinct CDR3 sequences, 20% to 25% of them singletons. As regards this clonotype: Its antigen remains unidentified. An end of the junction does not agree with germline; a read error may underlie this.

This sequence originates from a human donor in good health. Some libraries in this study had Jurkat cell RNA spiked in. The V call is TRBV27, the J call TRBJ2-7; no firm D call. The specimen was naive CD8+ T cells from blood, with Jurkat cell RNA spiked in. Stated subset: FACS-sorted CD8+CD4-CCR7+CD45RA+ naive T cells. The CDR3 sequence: CASSAGIASERYF. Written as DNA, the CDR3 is TGTGCCAGCAGCGCTGGGATAGCCTCCGAGCGGTACTTC.